Given below is one T cell receptor (beta chain) in context. Its cognate antigen is unknown. This sample was included in a study of cytomegalovirus exposure and HLA in healthy donors. Overall study findings and caveats: The listing of 160 or so TCR beta chains classed them as cytomegalovirus-associated.

TCRdb's table, derived via immunoSEQ multiplex PCR, lists solely in-frame clones and lacks some. Of roughly 70,000 clones in the sample, around 96% were seen once. V lost 6 bases and J lost 3, with 11 bases in between. Germline assignment: CDR1 MNHEY and CDR2 SVGAGI. The CDR3 length is 13 residues. This receptor was taken from a young man in good health and CMV-seronegative. The V call is TRBV6-5, the J call TRBJ1-2; D is uncertain. The sample comprised PBMCs. CDR3 region: CASSPREDYGYTF. CDR3 DNA sequence: TGTGCCAGCAGCCCGAGGGAGGACTATGGCTACACCTTC.